This record concerns one T cell receptor beta chain sequence. This sample is drawn from a study of blood T cell repertoires in COVID-19. Study details: COVID-19 samples from acute and convalescent phases originated in the United States, Italy and Spain. In each case, the material was cDNA or gDNA derived from T cells, B-cell-depleted T cells, or PBMCs.

The germline V gene encodes CDR1 LGHDT and CDR2 YNNKEL (reference sequence). This CDR3 is built from 16 residues. V was pared by 0 bases and J by 2 bases, with 13 bases between. Source study methods: Counts of nucleated cells, estimated from reference gene primer amplification, were obtained. Clones were sequenced by immunoSEQ multiplex PCR, and TCRdb holds only the in-frame ones, with some missing. V and J calls and clone size follow that table, whereas D and trimming were derived from the DNA. The table lists around 130,000 clones, around 85% of them singletons. The rearrangement links TRBV3-1 (or the pseudogene TRBV3-2) to TRBJ2-5; maybe TRBD2 (6 bases). The TCR sequence derives from a woman aged 45 to 65 who had recovered from COVID-19. Sequencing was performed on peripheral blood. CDR3 DNA sequence: TGTGCCAGCAGCCAAGATCTATTAGCGGTTCAAGAGACCCAGTACTTC. Encoded protein: CASSQDLLAVQETQYF.